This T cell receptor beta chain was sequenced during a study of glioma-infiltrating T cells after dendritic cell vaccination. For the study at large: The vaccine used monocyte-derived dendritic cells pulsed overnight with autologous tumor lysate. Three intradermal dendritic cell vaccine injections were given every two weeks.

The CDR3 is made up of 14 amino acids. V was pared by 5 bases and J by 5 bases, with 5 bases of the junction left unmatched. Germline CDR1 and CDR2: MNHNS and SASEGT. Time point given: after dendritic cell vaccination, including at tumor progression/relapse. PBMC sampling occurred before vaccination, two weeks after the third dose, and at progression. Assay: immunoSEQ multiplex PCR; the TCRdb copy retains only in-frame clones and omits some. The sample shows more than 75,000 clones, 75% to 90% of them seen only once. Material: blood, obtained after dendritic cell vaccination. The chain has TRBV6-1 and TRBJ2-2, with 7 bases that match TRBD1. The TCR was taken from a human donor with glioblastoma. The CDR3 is CASSTRDSTGELFF. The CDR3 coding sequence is TGTGCCAGCAGTACACGGGACAGTACCGGGGAGCTGTTTTTT.